Below, one T cell receptor (beta chain) is given with its context. The data were taken from a study of blood T cell repertoires in COVID-19. Turning to the study itself: Samples representing acute and convalescent COVID-19 were sourced from the United States, Italy and Spain. The cDNA or gDNA used as material had been derived from T cells, B-cell-depleted T cells, or PBMCs.

The CDR3 runs to 16 residues. CDR1 MNHEY and CDR2 SMNVEV come from the germline V gene (reference sequence). Losses at the gene ends were 4 bases for V and 2 bases for J; bases not matched to a gene: 6. Authors' methods: Nucleated cell number was recorded as an estimate derived from reference gene primer amplification. The method was immunoSEQ multiplex PCR; TCRdb's version includes in-frame clones alone and lacks a portion of them. V and J calls and clone size come straight from that table; D and trimming were deduced from the DNA. Of nearly 80,000 clones in the sample, over 80% were seen once. The sequencing sample was made of peripheral blood. V gene TRBV27 combines with J gene TRBJ1-4; 8 bases fit TRBD1. The clonotype was recovered from a man aged 50 or older with acute or convalescent COVID-19. The chain's CDR3 is CASSSRHRGTNEKLFF. DNA of the CDR3: TGTGCCAGCAGTTCCCGTCACAGGGGGACTAATGAAAAACTGTTTTTT.